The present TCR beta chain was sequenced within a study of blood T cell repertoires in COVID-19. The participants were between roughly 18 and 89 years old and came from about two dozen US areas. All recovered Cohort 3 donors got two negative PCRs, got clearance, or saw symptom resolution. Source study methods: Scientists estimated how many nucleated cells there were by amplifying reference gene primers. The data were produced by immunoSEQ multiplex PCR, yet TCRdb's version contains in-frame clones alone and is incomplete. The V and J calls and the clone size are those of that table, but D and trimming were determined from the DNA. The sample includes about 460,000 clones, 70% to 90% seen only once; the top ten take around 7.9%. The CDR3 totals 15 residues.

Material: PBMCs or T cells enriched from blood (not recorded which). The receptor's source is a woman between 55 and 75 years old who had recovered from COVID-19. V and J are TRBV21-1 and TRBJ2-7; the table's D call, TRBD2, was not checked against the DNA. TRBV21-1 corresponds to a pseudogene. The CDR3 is CASTRNAGKIGEQYV. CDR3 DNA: TGTGCCAGCACCCGAAACGCGGGGAAGATTGGCGAGCAGTACGTC.